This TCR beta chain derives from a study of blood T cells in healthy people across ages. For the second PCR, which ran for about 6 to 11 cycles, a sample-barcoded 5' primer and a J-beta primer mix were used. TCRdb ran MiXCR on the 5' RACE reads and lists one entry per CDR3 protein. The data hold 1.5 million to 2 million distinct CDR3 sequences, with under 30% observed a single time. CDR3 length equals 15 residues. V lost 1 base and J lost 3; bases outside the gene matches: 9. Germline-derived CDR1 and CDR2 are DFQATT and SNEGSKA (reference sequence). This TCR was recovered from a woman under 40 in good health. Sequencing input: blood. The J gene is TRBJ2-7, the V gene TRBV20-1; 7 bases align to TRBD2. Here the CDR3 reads CSARGWASGNYEQYF. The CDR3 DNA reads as TGCAGTGCTAGAGGATGGGCTAGCGGAAACTACGAGCAGTACTTC.